This record looks at one T cell receptor (beta chain) sequence and its context. Its antigen is currently unknown. Assay: immunoSEQ multiplex PCR; the TCRdb copy retains only in-frame clones and omits some. The sample carries 120,000 to 150,000 clones, roughly 86% recorded once. The sample belongs to a study of T cell responses to AZD1222 COVID-19 vaccine. Study-wide findings and caveats: Spike-specific TCR breadth and depth grew following two AZD1222 doses.

Germline CDR1 MRHNA, CDR2 SNTAGT. The CDR3 sequence is 13 residues long. The chain links TRBV6-4 to TRBJ2-7; D remains ambiguous. The DNA end favors TRBJ2-1, so the J call may be wrong. The receptor was derived from an adult who received the AZD1222 COVID-19 vaccine. Material: peripheral blood, obtained 28 days after the second AZD1222 dose. The CDR3 protein is CASRRSLNNEQFF. For the CDR3, the DNA is TGTGCCTCGCGGCGGAGCCTCAACAATGAGCAGTTCTTC.